This TCR beta chain emerged from a study of blood T cell repertoires in COVID-19. TCRdb's copy holds only in-frame clones and misses some; the assay was immunoSEQ multiplex PCR. The repertoire holds fewer than 250,000 clones, with approximately 81% as singletons. CDR1 and CDR2 from the germline V gene are SGDLS and YYNGEE. The V and J ends lost 0 bases and 4 bases respectively, with 16 bases between them. The CDR3 loop spans 16 amino acids. The chain carries TRBV9 and TRBJ2-5; a weak D match, TRBD2 (6 bases). This clonotype was sampled from a human donor in a cohort sampled during active COVID-19. The specimen was peripheral blood. CDR3: CASSVAGSPQIETQYF. As DNA, the CDR3 is TGTGCCAGCAGCGTAGCCGGGAGTCCCCAAATAGAGACCCAGTACTTC.